This T cell receptor beta chain came from a study of cytomegalovirus exposure and HLA in healthy donors. Study findings and constraints: A later analysis, which compared TCR beta chains of equal frequency, found the HLA-associated ones more clonally expanded. Diagnosis of cytomegalovirus status made by the classifier reportedly showed high specificity and sensitivity.

As for this clone: Its specificity is unknown.

V dropped 3 bases and J dropped 5; count of bases not matched to a gene: 0. In germline, CDR1 is SEHNR, CDR2 FQNEAQ (reference sequence). The CDR3 covers 14 residues. The PCR had 60 Vbeta and 13 Jbeta primers. The assay was immunoSEQ multiplex PCR, and TCRdb's table has in-frame clones only and misses some. The sample lists around 120,000 clones; 75% to 90% were seen once. The chain is built from TRBV7-9 and TRBJ1-4, with 10 nucleotides matching TRBD1. The origin of this receptor is a female donor in good health and CMV-seropositive. The sample taken for sequencing was PBMCs. The chain's CDR3 is CASSLGQGNEKLFF. DNA of the CDR3: TGTGCCAGCAGCTTGGGACAGGGGAATGAAAAACTGTTTTTT. Full variable domain (remainder filled in from reference TRBV7-9 and TRBJ1-4): DTGVSQNPRHKITKRGQNVTFRCDPISEHNRLYWYRQTLGQGPEFLTYFQNEAQLEKSRLLSDRFSAERPKGSFSTLEIQRTEQGDSAMYLCASSLGQGNEKLFFGSGTQLSVL.